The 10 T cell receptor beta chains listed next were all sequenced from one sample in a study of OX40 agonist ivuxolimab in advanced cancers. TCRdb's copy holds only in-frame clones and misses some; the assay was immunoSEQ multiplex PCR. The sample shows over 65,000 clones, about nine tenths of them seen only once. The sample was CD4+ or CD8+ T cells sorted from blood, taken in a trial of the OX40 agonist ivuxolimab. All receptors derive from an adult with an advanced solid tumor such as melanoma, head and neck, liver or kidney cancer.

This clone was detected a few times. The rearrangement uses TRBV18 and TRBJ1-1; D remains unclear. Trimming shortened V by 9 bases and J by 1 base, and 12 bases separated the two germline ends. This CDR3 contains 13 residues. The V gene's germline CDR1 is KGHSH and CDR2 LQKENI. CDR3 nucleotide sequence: TGTGCCAGTTTCTTAGCGGGGAACACTGAAGCTTTCTTT. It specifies CASFLAGNTEAFF. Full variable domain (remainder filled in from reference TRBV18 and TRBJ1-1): NAGVMQNPRHLVRRRGQEARLRCSPMKGHSHVYWYRQLPEEGLKFMVYLQKENIIDESGMPKERFSAEFPKEGPSILRIQQVVRGDSAAYFCASFLAGNTEAFFGQGTRLTVV.

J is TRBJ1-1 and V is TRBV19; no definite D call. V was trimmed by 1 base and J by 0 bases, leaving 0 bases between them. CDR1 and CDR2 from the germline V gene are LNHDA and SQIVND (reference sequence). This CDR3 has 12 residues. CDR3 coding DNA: TGTGCCAGTAGTATAGTGAACACTGAAGCTTTCTTT. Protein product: CASSIVNTEAFF. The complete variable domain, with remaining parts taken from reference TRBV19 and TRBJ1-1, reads DGGITQSPKYLFRKEGQNVTLSCEQNLNHDAMYWYRQDPGQGLRLIYYSQIVNDFQKGDIAEGYSVSREKKESFPLTVTSAQKNPTAFYLCASSIVNTEAFFGQGTRLTVV.

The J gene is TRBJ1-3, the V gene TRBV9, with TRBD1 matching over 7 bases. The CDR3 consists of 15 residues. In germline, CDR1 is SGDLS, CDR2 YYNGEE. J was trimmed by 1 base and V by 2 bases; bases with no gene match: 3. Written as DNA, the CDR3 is TGTGCCAGCAGCGTCGAACAGGGGTCTGGAAACACCATATATTTT. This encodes CASSVEQGSGNTIYF.

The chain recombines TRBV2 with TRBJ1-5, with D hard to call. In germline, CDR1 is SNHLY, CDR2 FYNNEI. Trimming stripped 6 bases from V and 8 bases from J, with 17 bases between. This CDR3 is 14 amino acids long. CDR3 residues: CASSESGNREPQHF. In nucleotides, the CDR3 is TGTGCCAGCAGCGAAAGCGGAAATCGGGAGCCCCAGCATTTT. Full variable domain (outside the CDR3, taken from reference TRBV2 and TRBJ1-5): EPEVTQTPSHQVTQMGQEVILRCVPISNHLYFYWYRQILGQKVEFLVSFYNNEISEKSEIFDDQFSVERPDGSNFTLKIRSTKLEDSAMYFCASSESGNREPQHFGDGTRLSIL.

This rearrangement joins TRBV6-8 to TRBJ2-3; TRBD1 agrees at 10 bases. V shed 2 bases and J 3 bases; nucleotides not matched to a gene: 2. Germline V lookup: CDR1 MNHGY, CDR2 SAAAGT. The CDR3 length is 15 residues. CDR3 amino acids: CASSYGTGVTDTQYF. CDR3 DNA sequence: TGTGCCAGCAGTTACGGGACAGGGGTAACAGATACGCAGTATTTT.

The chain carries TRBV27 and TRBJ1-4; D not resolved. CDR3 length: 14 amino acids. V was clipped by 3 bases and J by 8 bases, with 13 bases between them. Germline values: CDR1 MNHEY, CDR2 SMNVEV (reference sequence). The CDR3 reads CASSFQVNGEKLFF. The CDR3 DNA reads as TGTGCCAGCAGTTTCCAGGTCAACGGAGAAAAACTGTTTTTT. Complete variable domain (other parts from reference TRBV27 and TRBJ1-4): EAQVTQNPRYLITVTGKKLTVTCSQNMNHEYMSWYRQDPGLGLRQIYYSMNVEVTDKGDVPEGYKVSRKEKRNFPLILESPSPNQTSLYFCASSFQVNGEKLFFGSGTQLSVL.

The CDR3 DNA reads as TGCGCCAGCAGCCAAGATTGGGTCACGAGCTCCTACGAGCAGTACTTC. Translation gives CASSQDWVTSSYEQYF. This chain connects TRBV4-3 to TRBJ2-7; D not certain. Trimming took off 0 bases at V and 0 bases at J, with 12 bases between the two ends. Germline CDR1 is LGHNA and CDR2 is YSLEER. There are 16 residues in the CDR3.

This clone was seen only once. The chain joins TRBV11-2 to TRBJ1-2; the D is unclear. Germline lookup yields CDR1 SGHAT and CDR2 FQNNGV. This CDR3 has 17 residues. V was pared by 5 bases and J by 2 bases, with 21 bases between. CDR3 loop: CASSPGMMELVNYGYTF. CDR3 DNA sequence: TGTGCCAGCAGCCCGGGCATGATGGAATTAGTCAACTATGGCTACACCTTC. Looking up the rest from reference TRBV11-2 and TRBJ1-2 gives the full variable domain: EAGVAQSPRYKIIEKRQSVAFWCNPISGHATLYWYQQILGQGPKLLIQFQNNGVVDDSQLPKDRFSAERLKGVDSTLKIQPAKLEDSAVYLCASSPGMMELVNYGYTFGSGTRLTVV.

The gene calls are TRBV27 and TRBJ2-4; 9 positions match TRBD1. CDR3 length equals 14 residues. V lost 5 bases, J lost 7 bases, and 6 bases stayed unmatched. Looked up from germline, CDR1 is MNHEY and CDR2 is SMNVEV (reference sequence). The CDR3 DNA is TGTGCCAGCAGTCTAACAGGGGGCTTCAACATTCAGTACTTC. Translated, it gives CASSLTGGFNIQYF.

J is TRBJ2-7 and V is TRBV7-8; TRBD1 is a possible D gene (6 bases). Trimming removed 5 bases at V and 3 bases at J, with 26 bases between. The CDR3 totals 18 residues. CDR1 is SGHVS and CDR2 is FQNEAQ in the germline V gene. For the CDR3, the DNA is TGTGCCAGCAGCCCGAAGCTCATTCATGGGGGCACCAACTACGAGCAGTACTTC. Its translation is CASSPKLIHGGTNYEQYF.